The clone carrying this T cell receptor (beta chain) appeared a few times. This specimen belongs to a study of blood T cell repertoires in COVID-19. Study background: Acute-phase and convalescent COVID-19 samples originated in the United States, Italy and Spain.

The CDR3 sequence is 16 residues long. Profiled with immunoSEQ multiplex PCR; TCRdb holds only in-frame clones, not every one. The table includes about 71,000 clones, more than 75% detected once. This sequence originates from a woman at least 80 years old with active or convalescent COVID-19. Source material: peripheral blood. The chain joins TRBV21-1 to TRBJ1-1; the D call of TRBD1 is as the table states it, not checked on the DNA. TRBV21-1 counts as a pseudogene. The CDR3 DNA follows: TGTGCCAGCAGCAAACCGGGACAGCTACAGAACACTGAAGCTTTCTTT. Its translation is CASSKPGQLQNTEAFF.